Shown below are 9 T cell receptor beta chains from a single sample sequenced in a study of blood T cells in healthy people across ages. It was with a sample-barcoded 5' primer and a J-beta primer mix that a second PCR of roughly 7 to 12 cycles was run. TCRdb passed the 5' RACE reads through MiXCR, listing each CDR3 protein once. Among just under 550,000 distinct CDR3 sequences listed, more than 20% were seen once. These data also featured in a second study, about T cells of mothers and their children.

The sequencing sample was made of blood. The receptors come from a boy aged 5-17 years in good health.

The V and J genes are TRBV24-1 and TRBJ2-1; 13 bases agree with TRBD2. Trimming at V came to 4 bases and at J to 5 bases, leaving 4 bases not matched to a gene. Germline V CDR1 and CDR2: KGHDR, SFDVKD. The CDR3 extends over 16 amino acids. In nucleotides, the CDR3 is TGTGCCACCAGTGACCTTGGACTAGCGGGAGACAATGAGCAGTTCTTC. Amino acids: CATSDLGLAGDNEQFF.

There are a few counts of this clonotype. The chain recombines TRBV18 with TRBJ1-3; TRBD1 might be the D (5 bases). Germline assignment: CDR1 KGHSH and CDR2 LQKENI. Between the trimmed V and J ends, which lost 6 bases and 0 bases, there was a span of 33 bases. The CDR3 spans 22 residues. CDR3 sequence: CASSHLNLQGEVRRSSGNTIYF. The CDR3 coding sequence is TGTGCCAGCTCTCACCTTAATCTTCAGGGTGAGGTACGACGGAGCTCTGGAAACACCATATATTTT.

This clonotype showed up just once. The V call is TRBV6-1, the J call TRBJ2-1; 10 bases map to TRBD2. Near its end, the DNA agrees better with TRBJ2-7, so the J call may be wrong. CDR3 size: 17 residues. Germline lookup yields CDR1 MNHNS and CDR2 SASEGT. The CDR3 nucleotides read TGTGCCAGCAGGACACTAATCAAGCGGGAGGGCGCCTACGAGCAGTACTTC. Amino acids: CASRTLIKREGAYEQYF.

This clonotype was picked up a small number of times. The chain combines TRBV6-6 with TRBJ1-1; D remains unclear. The CDR3 length is 15 residues. Germline V gives CDR1 MNHNY, CDR2 SVGAGI (reference sequence). V lost 2 bases and J 1 base, leaving 11 bases between the germline ends. The CDR3 DNA reads TGTGCCAGCAGTTACGCGGACGAAACGAACACTGAAGCTTTCTTT. Protein sequence: CASSYADETNTEAFF.

With respect to this clonotype: The junction does not match germline at one end; this may be a read error. The genes are TRBV6-2 or TRBV6-3 and TRBJ2-4, with D perhaps TRBD1 (5 bases). CDR1 is MNHEY and CDR2 is SVGEGT in the germline V gene. This CDR3 spans 14 amino acids. This chain's CDR3 is CANSYGDSKNIQYF. The CDR3 nucleotides read TGTGCCAACAGTTACGGTGACAGTAAAAACATTCAGTACTTC.

The V gene is TRBV5-1, the J gene TRBJ2-1, with 10 bases aligning to TRBD2. Germline CDR1 reads SGHRS; CDR2 reads YFSETQ. This CDR3 spans 15 amino acids. The junction had 4 bases not matched to a gene; V was cut back by 2 bases and J by 5 bases. CDR3 DNA sequence: TGCGCCAGCAGCTTAGCGGGAGGGCCGGACAATGAGCAGTTCTTC. Translated, it gives CASSLAGGPDNEQFF.

The chain employs TRBV2 and TRBJ2-1, with TRBD1 as a possible D gene (5 bases). The CDR3 has 14 residues. Trimming shortened V by 1 base and J by 4 bases, and 8 bases separated the two germline ends. Germline V gene sequence: CDR1 SNHLY, CDR2 FYNNEI. CDR3 coding DNA: TGTGCCAGCAGTGAAGTTGGACAATACAATGAGCAGTTCTTC. Translated: CASSEVGQYNEQFF.

The table lists this clonotype with a few counts. V usage is TRBV6-6 and J usage is TRBJ1-5, with TRBD1 matching 10 bases. There are 14 residues in the CDR3. In germline, CDR1 is MNHNY, CDR2 SVGAGI (reference sequence). J lost 6 bases, V lost 6 bases, and 5 bases had no gene match. The CDR3 DNA reads as TGTGCCAGCAGCAGGGACAGGGGACGTCAGCCCCAGCATTTT. This translates into CASSRDRGRQPQHF.

Only a few counts were recorded for this clonotype. The V and J genes are TRBV9 and TRBJ1-1, with D possibly TRBD1 on 6 matching bases. The germline gives CDR1 SGDLS, CDR2 YYNGEE. V lost 0 bases and J lost 3, with 6 bases in between. CDR3 length: 13 amino acids. The CDR3 sequence is CASSVDRDTEAFF. In DNA, the CDR3 is TGTGCCAGCAGCGTAGACAGGGACACTGAAGCTTTCTTT.